Reported below is one TCR beta chain. This receptor's antigen is unknown. It has no much larger one-base neighbor in the sample; base qualities were not kept. Using the deep immunoSEQ assay, multiplex PCR amplified TCR CDR3 regions from genomic DNA. For each cell subset, the extracted genomic DNA was distributed evenly across all wells of several immunoSEQ 96-well plates, and each plate served as one replicate. For sorted subsets, 150 to 200 ng genomic DNA, equal to tens of thousands of T cell genomes, was loaded into each replicate PCR. Purified libraries were measured with a Qubit 3.0 fluorometer, size-checked on a Bioanalyzer 2100, and measured again with the KAPA Library Quantification kit. Every immunoSEQ 96-well plate was sequenced on a separate single-read 150-cycle Illumina NextSeq 550 flow cell. In the authors' own workflow: Because the immunoSEQ output held only junctional sequences and lacked quality scores, the filtering could not match the filtering applied to full-length reads. To assign V/J genes and CDR3, sequences were annotated using PyIR, a Python wrapper for IgBLAST v1.9, with IMGT germline references. Reads were filtered out if the reads had weak V/J assignments (E-value above 1e-6), no CDR3, stop codons, out-of-frame junctions, or ambiguous translated residues. A V3J clonotype was defined by an identical inferred V gene, J gene, and CDR3 amino acid sequence. Percentage overlap between repertoires was calculated by dividing the number of shared unique clonotypes by the size of the smaller repertoire. Richness of each repertoire was evaluated using RTK rarefaction, the Chao1 estimator, and Recon v2.1 estimates of unobserved clonotypes. Generation probabilities were computed with OLGA for all TCRbeta clonotypes obtained by the gDNA method from a handful of donors. TCRdb carries this immuneACCESS record with in-frame sequences only. Its versions omit some clonotypes, under half of them owing to an unresolved V gene in the studies checked, with the rest unexplained. V, J and clone size derive from that table, while D and trimming were established from the DNA sequence. For this sample the table gives 100,000 or so clones, of which less than 80% were detected only once. Jointly, the top ten make up 24% of the sample.

The data are from a study of shared clonotypes between healthy human individuals (dated by TCRdb to 2018 to 2021). Regarding the study in general: The cohort comprised two women and a few men aged 18 to 49 years. Per donor, leukapheresis produced somewhere between about 0.94 and 9 billion PBMCs. To increase sequencing depth and limit assay-specific biases, different laboratories used diverse techniques to prepare libraries and sequence TCR repertoires. For each donor, three plates each were used for CD4 naive and CD4 memory, two plates were used for CD8 naive, and one plate was used for CD8 memory. The study deeply sequenced blood TCR repertoires of 5 or 6 healthy adults to estimate repertoire size and the extent of clonotype sharing between individuals. General conclusions and limits of the study: Higher generation probabilities were observed for clonotypes shared by all four sorted-subset donors than for non-shared clonotypes. Even with the large sequencing depth, rarefaction of the sorted-subset datasets indicated that sequencing was incomplete. Naive subsets generally had larger estimated clonotype richness than memory subsets did. Across a few donors, roughly 5.4% of naive CD4, 3% to 3.5% of naive CD8, 2.3% of memory CD4, and approximately 0.4% of memory CD8 clonotypes were shared. Sampling was restricted to blood, and TCR repertoires in tissues likely differ from the TCR repertoires found in blood. Because the study included only a small number of donors, the genetic and exposure-history diversity represented was limited. Based on pairwise subsampling, the degree of clonotype sharing among donors was expected to be affected by sequencing depth.

CDR1 and CDR2 are read off the germline V gene as SGHRS and YFSETQ. There are 13 amino acids in the CDR3, from cysteine to phenylalanine inclusive. Solely the CDR3 DNA is kept, with 39 bases framed from the first base. V ends up 4 bases short and J 2 bases short, with an unmatched junction base count of 2. Donors were healthy HIV-negative adults with no recently reported acute infections or vaccinations. Only Caucasian adults living in Nashville, Tennessee, USA were represented among the donors. CD8 memory samples were composed of magnetically selected CD45RO+ cells combined with CCR7-negative CD45RA+ effector memory (TemRA) cells. Blood was obtained by leukapheresis, after which PBMCs were separated by Ficoll-Histopaque density gradient centrifugation and cryopreserved in liquid nitrogen vapor phase. Purity and quantity of every magnetically sorted T cell population were checked by analytical flow cytometry. Each sorted fraction had its genomic DNA isolated and then quantified by UV absorbance on a Nanodrop 2000c.

The chain is encoded by TRBV5-1 joined to TRBJ2-5, with 7 junctional bases fitting TRBD1. Sequences were obtained from memory CD8+ T cells sorted from blood. This sample's cell subset or site label indicates: CD45RO+ cells pooled with CCR7-negative TemRA cells. This receptor was taken from a woman aged 25 to 39 in good health. The CDR3 protein is CASSPGQQETQYF. The DNA is TGCGCCAGCAGCCCGGGACAGCAAGAGACCCAGTACTTC.